The 25 T cell receptor beta chains below come from one sample, sequenced in a study of T cells in Graves' hyperthyroidism and ophthalmopathy. Template material for amplifying TCR beta CDR3 regions consisted of RNA transcripts. During a first-round RT-PCR of the TCR CDR3, the HTBI primer set was used. TCRdb re-derived calls from the multiplex PCR reads in MiXCR, one entry per CDR3 protein. Of about 510,000 distinct CDR3 sequences in the sample, 14% were seen once. The sample was blood. Every receptor here comes from a woman aged 40 to 50 with Graves' hyperthyroidism.

Concerning this clonotype itself: The junction does not match germline at one end; this may be a read error. The chain carries TRBV7-7 and TRBJ2-1, with D maybe TRBD2 (7 bases). Germline V gives CDR1 SSHAT, CDR2 FNYEAQ (reference sequence). The CDR3 extends over 15 amino acids. CDR3 in DNA: TGTGCTAGCAGCCCTTCCGCGGGGGCAGGGATGGAGCAGTTCTTC. Its translation: CASSPSAGAGMEQFF.

This clonotype was recorded a few times. The chain employs TRBV6-1 and TRBJ2-7; 7 bases match TRBD1. The ends lost 6 bases at V and 1 base at J; junction bases unmatched: 12. Germline loops: CDR1 MNHNS, CDR2 SASEGT. The CDR3 sequence is 16 residues long. CDR3 protein: CASRPPTGIGSYEQYF. The CDR3 coding sequence is TGTGCCAGCAGACCCCCGACAGGGATTGGGTCCTACGAGCAGTACTTC.

Only a few counts were recorded for this clonotype. The gene calls are TRBV27 and TRBJ2-3, with 10 bases matching TRBD2. CDR1 is MNHEY, CDR2 SMNVEV, per germline (reference sequence). The CDR3 extends over 16 amino acids. V lost 7 bases, J lost 2 bases, and 9 bases stayed unmatched. DNA for the CDR3: TGTGCCAGCAAAAGCGGGAGGGCCCTTCTCACAGATACGCAGTATTTT. Its translation: CASKSGRALLTDTQYF.

There are a few counts of this clonotype. The chain has TRBV7-2 and TRBJ2-1; tentative D call: TRBD2 (6 bases). CDR3 length equals 13 residues. V lost 8 bases, J lost 6 bases, and 14 bases lay in between. CDR1 SGHTA and CDR2 FQGNSA come from the germline V gene. Written as DNA, the CDR3 is TGTGCCAGCTCTGAGGGAGGAGGCAATGAGCAGTTCTTC. This gives the protein CASSEGGGNEQFF.

On this clonotype: This sequence may be a read error, since a much larger clone differs from it by one base. Likely a read error: the CDR3 ends without its conserved phenylalanine or tryptophan. CDR3 sequence reads: CSARTLVPTSYNEQFL. CDR3 bases: TGCAGTGCTAGGACACTAGTTCCGACCTCATACAATGAGCAGTTCCTC. The rearrangement joins TRBV20-1 to TRBJ2-1; possibly TRBD2 for D (5 bases). The CDR3 has 16 amino acids. Trimming left V 3 bases short and J 4 bases short, with 19 bases between. Germline V lookup: CDR1 DFQATT, CDR2 SNEGSKA (reference sequence).

This clonotype turned up a few times. The J gene is TRBJ2-1, the V gene TRBV29-1; no firm D call. V lost 6 bases and J 6 bases, leaving 27 bases between the germline ends. The length of the CDR3 is 17 residues. Germline loops: CDR1 SQVTM, CDR2 ANQGSEA. CDR3 region: CSVREADDPWVLNEQFF. The CDR3 DNA reads as TGCAGCGTGAGAGAGGCGGACGACCCGTGGGTTCTCAATGAGCAGTTCTTC.

This clonotype was counted at least ten times. V usage is TRBV20-1 and J usage is TRBJ1-1; 8 bases agree with TRBD1. Per the germline V gene, CDR1 is DFQATT and CDR2 is SNEGSKA (reference sequence). The CDR3 contains 18 residues. V trimming: 6 bases; J trimming: 6 bases; junction bases outside the gene matches: 24. The CDR3 here is CSARSPSDREVMAAEAFF. The CDR3 DNA follows: TGCAGTGCCCGTTCACCGTCGGACAGGGAAGTGATGGCGGCTGAAGCTTTCTTT.

This clonotype was counted ten times or more. The chain uses TRBV5-1 and TRBJ2-1, with 8 bases identical to TRBD2. Trimming at V came to 0 bases and at J to 4 bases, leaving 9 bases not matched to a gene. CDR1 and CDR2 (germline): SGHRS, YFSETQ. This CDR3 contains 17 residues. CDR3 nucleotides: TGCGCCAGCAGCTTGGCCAGGGGTAGCGGGACATACAATGAGCAGTTCTTC. As protein: CASSLARGSGTYNEQFF.

This clonotype was picked up many times. The CDR3 reads CASSLDSLSYEQYF. For the CDR3, the DNA is TGTGCCAGCAGCTTAGACAGCCTCTCCTACGAGCAGTACTTC. The V call is TRBV11-2, the J call TRBJ2-7, with D hard to call. The germline V gene encodes CDR1 SGHAT and CDR2 FQNNGV. With 0 bases removed from V and 0 bases from J, the gap between germline ends came to 6 bases. This CDR3 has 14 amino acids.

The V call is TRBV15, the J call TRBJ2-7; TRBD2 matches 13 bases. Germline lookup yields CDR1 LNHNV and CDR2 YYDKDF (reference sequence). V shed 0 bases and J 2 bases; nucleotides not matched to a gene: 7. The CDR3 totals 18 residues. The CDR3 bases are TGTGCCACCAGCAGAGAGAAACTAGCGGGAGGGGAAACCTACGAGCAGTACTTC. Its translation: CATSREKLAGGETYEQYF.

This clonotype appeared many times. The chain has TRBV29-1 and TRBJ2-3; D not certain. V was trimmed by 4 bases and J by 4 bases, leaving 12 bases between them. The CDR3 has 13 amino acids. Looked up from germline, CDR1 is SQVTM and CDR2 is ANQGSEA. The CDR3 here is CSVVKGHADTQYF. In DNA, the CDR3 is TGCAGCGTTGTTAAGGGTCATGCAGATACGCAGTATTTT.

This clonotype was seen ten or more times. The rearrangement uses TRBV14 and TRBJ2-5; the D gene is possibly TRBD1 (5 bases). Germline V lookup: CDR1 SGHDN, CDR2 FVKESK. Trimming removed 0 bases from V and 6 bases from J, with 14 bases in between. This CDR3 is 15 amino acids long. DNA for the CDR3: TGTGCCAGCAGCCAAGACTCAGGGTGGAGACAGACCCAGTACTTC. Translated: CASSQDSGWRQTQYF.

With regard to this clonotype: A clone one base away is much larger, so this may be a read error. This chain uses TRBV2 with TRBJ1-5, with D unclear. Germline V gene sequence: CDR1 SNHLY, CDR2 FYNNEI. The CDR3 is 13 amino acids. This CDR3 reads CVSSDSRDQPQHF. The DNA of the CDR3 is TGTGTCAGCAGTGATAGCCGGGATCAGCCCCAGCATTTT.

This clonotype was seen repeatedly, ten times or more. The J gene is TRBJ1-5, the V gene TRBV27, with 11 bases fitting TRBD1. CDR1 and CDR2 (germline): MNHEY, SMNVEV (reference sequence). V lost 3 bases, J lost 1 base, and 8 bases stayed unmatched. The CDR3 sequence is 18 residues long. CDR3 bases: TGTGCCAGCAGTTTGGGGACAGGGGGAATTAGAAGCAATCAGCCCCAGCATTTT. It codes for CASSLGTGGIRSNQPQHF.

Many counts were recorded for this clonotype. V is TRBV11-2 and J is TRBJ2-2, with 9 positions matching TRBD2. The CDR3 is made up of 15 amino acids. The V segment lost 3 bases and the J segment 4 bases; nucleotides outside the gene matches: 3. Germline V lookup: CDR1 SGHAT, CDR2 FQNNGV. CDR3 protein: CASSFGLASTGELFF. CDR3 DNA sequence: TGTGCCAGCAGCTTTGGACTAGCGAGCACCGGGGAGCTGTTTTTT.

Only one count was recorded for this clonotype. The V and J genes are TRBV20-1 and TRBJ1-3, with D uncertain. The CDR3 runs 14 residues. The V gene lost 0 bases and the J gene lost 4 bases, with 10 bases spanning the gap. Germline V gives CDR1 DFQATT, CDR2 SNEGSKA (reference sequence). The CDR3 reads CSARDGRRGNTIYF. In DNA, the CDR3 is TGCAGTGCTAGAGATGGCAGAAGGGGAAACACCATATATTTT.

There are a few counts of this clonotype. The chain couples TRBV19 to TRBJ2-2; 9 bases match TRBD2. Germline V gives CDR1 LNHDA, CDR2 SQIVND (reference sequence). Trimming took 8 bases from V and 7 from J; bases not matched to a gene: 11. The CDR3 runs to 15 residues. The chain's CDR3 is CASQVPGLAVGELFF. CDR3 DNA: TGTGCCAGTCAAGTCCCGGGACTAGCTGTCGGGGAGCTGTTTTTT.

This clonotype was counted at least ten times. The CDR3, as DNA: TGTGCCAGCAGCCTCGGGACAGAATTCAACGAGCAGTACTTC. It codes for CASSLGTEFNEQYF. The chain has TRBV28 and TRBJ2-7, with 7 bases matching TRBD1. The CDR3 has 14 amino acids. J was trimmed by 5 bases and V by 6 bases; bases with no gene match: 10. Germline CDR1 and CDR2: MDHEN and SYDVKM.

In its sample, this clonotype was seen many times. This chain connects TRBV7-2 to TRBJ1-3, with TRBD1 identical over 10 bases. CDR1 and CDR2 from the germline V gene are SGHTA and FQGNSA. The trim removed 4 bases at V and 3 bases at J, leaving 6 bases unmatched. This CDR3 spans 16 amino acids. DNA of the CDR3: TGTGCCAGCAGCTATACGGGACAGGGGTATGGAAACACCATATATTTT. It is translated as CASSYTGQGYGNTIYF.

In its sample, this clonotype was seen a few times. The rearrangement joins TRBV4-1 to TRBJ2-1; 7 bases agree with TRBD1. The CDR3 totals 17 residues. CDR1 and CDR2 from the germline V gene are MGHRA and YSYEKL. V lost 4 bases, J lost 4 bases, and 13 bases stayed unmatched. The CDR3: CASSPSVIGTEYNEQFF. CDR3 bases: TGCGCCAGCAGCCCCTCAGTGATCGGGACAGAATACAATGAGCAGTTCTTC.

This clonotype was recorded many times. The J gene is TRBJ2-1, the V gene TRBV28; unclear D gene. CDR3 length: 15 amino acids. Germline CDR1 MDHEN, CDR2 SYDVKM. Trimming stripped 4 bases from V and 2 bases from J, with 12 bases between. The CDR3, as DNA: TGTGCCAGCAGTTGGTTTGTCGGGCCCTACAATGAGCAGTTCTTC. Protein product: CASSWFVGPYNEQFF. Looking up the rest from reference TRBV28 and TRBJ2-1 gives the full variable domain: DVKVTQSSRYLVKRTGEKVFLECVQDMDHENMFWYRQDPGLGLRLIYFSYDVKMKEKGDIPEGYSVSREKKERFSLILESASTNQTSMYLCASSWFVGPYNEQFFGPGTRLTVL.

The chain combines TRBV20-1 with TRBJ2-6; D is unclear. Germline V gene data show CDR1 as DFQATT and CDR2 as SNEGSKA (reference sequence). The CDR3 extends over 15 amino acids. The V and J ends lost 3 bases and 0 bases respectively, with 9 bases between them. CDR3 sequence (DNA): TGCAGTGCTAGTGAACCAAACTCTGGGGCCAACGTCCTGACTTTC. Encoded protein: CSASEPNSGANVLTF.

This clonotype came up a few times. The gene calls are TRBV4-1 and TRBJ1-2; D gene ambiguous. Between the trimmed V and J ends, which lost 1 base and 6 bases, there was a span of 18 bases. The CDR3 is made up of 16 amino acids. In germline, CDR1 is MGHRA, CDR2 YSYEKL. The CDR3 DNA follows: TGCGCCAGCAGCCAAGGGGCTAGGAGGGAAATCGATGGCTACACCTTC. This codes for CASSQGARREIDGYTF.

Ten or more counts support this clonotype. V and J are TRBV20-1 and TRBJ1-1; D not resolved. CDR1 DFQATT and CDR2 SNEGSKA come from the germline V gene (reference sequence). Deletions cut 6 bases from V and 6 bases from J, with 20 bases between. The CDR3 spans 14 residues. CDR3 nucleotides: TGCAGTGCCAGACACAAACTAGGGCCTCCTGAAGCTTTCTTT. It translates to CSARHKLGPPEAFF.

This clonotype was observed many times. V gene TRBV20-1 combines with J gene TRBJ2-1; D is undetermined. In germline, CDR1 is DFQATT, CDR2 SNEGSKA (reference sequence). This CDR3 contains 15 residues. Trimming left V 1 base short and J 6 bases short, with 16 bases between. CDR3 amino acids: CSARGLDMVGNEQFF. DNA of the CDR3: TGCAGTGCTAGAGGTCTGGATATGGTGGGCAATGAGCAGTTCTTC.